This T cell receptor (beta chain) was identified in a study of blood T cells in healthy people across ages. The study, taken as a whole, reports: Among T cells, TCR beta diversity per million cells dropped roughly linearly as age rose. Unsorted PBMC material precluded a definitive naive versus antigen-experienced comparison.

A remark on this clonotype: Its cognate antigen is unknown.

Staff drew 9 to 10 milliliters of peripheral blood from each donor. No fewer than 7 million PBMCs went into each sample. V gave up 1 base and J gave up 7 bases, with 10 bases separating them. CDR1 is SGHTA and CDR2 is FQGNSA in the germline V gene. The CDR3 is 13 residues long. Primed by a sample-barcoded 5' primer and a J-beta primer mix, a second PCR proceeded for about 6 to 12 cycles. One entry per CDR3 protein results from TCRdb running MiXCR on the 5' RACE reads. The sample contains over a million distinct CDR3 sequences, 42% of which appear only once. V gene TRBV7-2 combines with J gene TRBJ1-1, with D hard to call. The specimen sequenced was blood. The clonotype comes from a woman younger than 35 in good health. The CDR3 is CASSLGWGGEAFF. CDR3 bases: TGTGCCAGCAGCTTAGGTTGGGGAGGTGAAGCTTTCTTT. Drawing the rest from reference TRBV7-2 and TRBJ1-1, the complete variable domain is GAGVSQSPSNKVTEKGKDVELRCDPISGHTALYWYRQSLGQGLEFLIYFQGNSAPDKSGLPSDRFSAERTGGSVSTLTIQRTQQEDSAVYLCASSLGWGGEAFFGQGTRLTVV.